The present TCR beta chain was sequenced within a study of tissue T cells after allogeneic stem cell transplantation. Study results and limitations: In patients and mice, blood and spleen missed much of tissue repertoire. Some tissue clones might be persisting host cells; their alloreactivity or antigen specificity was not determined.

CDR1 and CDR2 from the germline V gene are NNHDY and SYVADS. The CDR3 has 15 amino acids. The V segment lost 0 bases and the J segment 3 bases; nucleotides outside the gene matches: 1. TCRdb's copy holds only in-frame clones and misses some; the assay was immunoSEQ multiplex PCR. The sample consists of roughly 45,000 clones, 73% of them appearing once. With respect to this clone: Antigen: not known. The gene names here belong to mouse. Sequencing ends 1 residue short of the CDR3 end; the germline J gene provides the rest.

The gene calls are TRBV13-3 and TRBJ1-3, with 9 nucleotides matching TRBD1. This clonotype originated in a pool of C57BL/6 mice in good health. Input material: sorted cells pooled from one or two spleens. Incomplete CDR3 DNA: TGTGCCAGCAGTGATGACAGGGGGCTTGGAAATACGCTCTAT. Protein: CASSDDRGLGNTLY. The entire CDR3 protein reads CASSDDRGLGNTLYF.